The rows below give T cell receptor beta chains drawn from one sample of a study of T cells expressing NK-cell markers. TCRdb reprocessed the 5' RACE reads and reports one entry per CDR3 protein, with no DNA. The specimen's table records over 200,000 distinct CDR3 sequences. Sequences were obtained from blood T cells: a sorted CD56 or NKG2C T cell subset, CD4+ or CD8+ T cells, or bulk PBMC T cells (not recorded which). Every receptor here comes from a young man in good health. Each CDR3 is given with its conserved first and last residue.

>TRBJ2-3|TRBV20-1
CSARDSWSTDTQYF
>TRBJ2-4|TRBV12-3/TRBV12-4
CASFGTENIQYF
>TRBJ2-3|TRBV20-1
CSATPLTNTDTQYF
>TRBJ2-5|TRBV6-5
CASSWGRTQETQYF
>TRBJ2-2|TRBV29-1
CSVEDQGQNTGELFF
>TRBJ2-1|TRBV9
CASSVGVGYNEQFF
>TRBJ1-1|TRBV7-8
CASSFYVFVDGENTEAFF
>TRBJ2-1|TRBV5-1
CASGDGRRQFF
>TRBJ2-6|TRBV11-2
CASRIGGGGFSGANVLTF
>TRBJ1-1|TRBV25-1
CASSGGLVAGRLAFF
>TRBJ1-6|TRBV7-6
CASSPTGTANSPLHF